The sequence of this TCR beta chain was determined in a study of blood T cells in healthy people across ages (dated by TCRdb to between 2015 and 2017). With regard to the full study: Template switching captured roughly one uniquely barcoded TCR beta cDNA molecule per two T cells in model experiments. To track age-related changes in TCR beta repertoire diversity, the study relied on deep sequencing normalized with unique cDNA molecular identifiers. Donors were grouped into four age groups: young (average approximately 15 years), middle-aged (under 40), aged (roughly 62) and long-lived (approximately 81). To avoid experimental bias, donors of different ages were randomly spread across the sequencing lanes. Two additional independent replicas of 1 million unique cDNA reads from the same blood draw were analyzed for two donors (one aged 18 to 30 and one aged 80 or older). Beyond this particular receptor, the publication reports: Compared with the aged group, the long-lived group had more naive CD4+ T cells, fewer expanded clones and increased TCR diversity, suggesting age selection. There was a strong correlation between observed TCR beta diversity and the percentage of naive T cells measured by flow cytometry. As age increased, observed TCR beta diversity per million T cells dropped in a roughly linear way, and a significant reduction was already evident by age about 40. Because profiling used bulk unsorted PBMCs, naive and antigen-experienced compartments could not be compared conclusively. Because donor CMV infection status was unknown, age-related changes in expanded clonotypes were potentially confounded. Estimates of total diversity from one million sequenced T cells were regarded as lower bounds and underestimates.

The roughly 38 donors, aged roughly 6 to 90 years, were systemically healthy Caucasian individuals from Russia. About 10 milliliters of peripheral blood were drawn from each donor into EDTA-treated Vacutainer tubes. PBMCs were isolated by Ficoll-Paque density-gradient centrifugation, with at least 6 million obtained per sample. Total RNA, at least 6 micrograms per sample, was extracted from PBMCs with Trizol reagent. For every donor, flow cytometry on a PBMC aliquot measured the percentage of naive CD45RAhigh/CD27high T cells. This clonotype was recorded a few times. What this receptor recognizes is not known. The sample holds no much larger clone one base away, and base qualities are not on file. Receptor amplification or capture employed 5' RACE. The reads were generated on an Illumina HiSeq 2500. A second PCR of about 6 to 11 cycles was run with a J-beta primer mix and a sample-barcoded 5' primer. A template-switch 5' adaptor carrying 12 random nucleotides introduced a unique molecular identifier onto each TCR beta cDNA molecule. Each sample yielded at least 3 million CDR3-containing paired-end reads. All of the RNA was converted into first-strand cDNA using the Mint cDNA synthesis kit, with a TRBC-specific oligonucleotide serving as the primer. All cDNA was treated with uracil-DNA glycosylase and then went through a first 18-cycle PCR with the universal primers M1SS and BC2_uni_R. As for how the authors treated the data: For normalization, 1 million high-quality reads were randomly selected from each sample, with every read carrying a distinct molecular identifier. Instead of being binned into consensus sequences, reads that shared molecular identifiers were thrown out. CDR3 identification, clonotype clustering and error correction used MiTCR with a Q25 quality threshold and the strictest error-elimination algorithm. A nonparametric unseen species model with Euler transformation was used to estimate a lower bound on total TCR beta diversity. Using fastp trimming at Q25 and MiXCR clonotype assembly, TCRdb reanalyzed the public sequencing data and kept in-frame beta chains. Records with the same CDR3 protein are collapsed into one entry carrying the most frequent genes and DNA. The V and J calls reflect TCRdb's pipeline rather than the authors' work. For this sample the table gives approximately 1.5 million distinct CDR3 sequences, of which about 31% were detected only once. In total, the top ten clones hold 11% of the sample.

The CDR3 sequence holds 16 residues, the cysteine and phenylalanine included. The kept DNA is CDR3 alone, 48 bases in frame from the first base. CDR1 is given as MNHNS and CDR2 as SASEGT, both from the germline V gene. Compared with germline, V lacks 6 bases and J lacks 2 bases; bases without a gene match: 9. The sequenced sample was blood. The receptor comes from a woman in her twenties or thirties in good health. The sequence is built from TRBV6-1 and TRBJ1-5; 8 middle bases align to TRBD1. The CDR3 has the sequence CASRGRQGLGNQPQHF. The sequence in DNA is TGTGCCAGCAGAGGACGACAGGGGTTGGGCAATCAGCCCCAGCATTTT.